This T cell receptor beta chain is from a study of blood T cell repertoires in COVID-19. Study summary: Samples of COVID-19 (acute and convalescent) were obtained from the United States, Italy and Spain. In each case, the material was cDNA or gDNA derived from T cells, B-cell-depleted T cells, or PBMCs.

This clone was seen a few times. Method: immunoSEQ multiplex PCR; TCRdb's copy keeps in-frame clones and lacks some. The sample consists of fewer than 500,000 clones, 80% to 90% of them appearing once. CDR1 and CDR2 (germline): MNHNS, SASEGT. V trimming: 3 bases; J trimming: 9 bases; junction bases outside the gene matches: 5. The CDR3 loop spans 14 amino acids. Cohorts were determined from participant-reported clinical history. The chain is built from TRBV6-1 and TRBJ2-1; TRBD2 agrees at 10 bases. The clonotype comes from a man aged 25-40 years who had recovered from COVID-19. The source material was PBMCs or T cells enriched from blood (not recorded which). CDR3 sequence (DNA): TGTGCCAGCAGTGAGCCCGGGACTAGCGTTGAGCAGTTCTTC. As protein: CASSEPGTSVEQFF.